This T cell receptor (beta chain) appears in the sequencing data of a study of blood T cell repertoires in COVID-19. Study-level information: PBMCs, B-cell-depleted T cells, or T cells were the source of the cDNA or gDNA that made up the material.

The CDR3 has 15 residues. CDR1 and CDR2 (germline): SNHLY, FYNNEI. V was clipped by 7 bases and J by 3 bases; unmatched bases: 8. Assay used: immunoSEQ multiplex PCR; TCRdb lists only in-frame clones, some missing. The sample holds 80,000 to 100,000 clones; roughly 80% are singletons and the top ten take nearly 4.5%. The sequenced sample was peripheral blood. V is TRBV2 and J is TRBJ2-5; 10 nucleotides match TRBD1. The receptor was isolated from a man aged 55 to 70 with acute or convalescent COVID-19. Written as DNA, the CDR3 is TGTGCCAGCAAAGACAGGGGGCGCCTGGAAGAGACCCAGTACTTC. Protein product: CASKDRGRLEETQYF.